These 20 T cell receptor beta chains were all obtained from the same sample, sequenced in a study of STAT3 mutations in large granular lymphocyte leukemia. Study-level points and caveats: Every T-cell large granular lymphocyte leukemia patient had at least one immunodominant TCR beta clonotype.

Clones were read by immunoSEQ multiplex PCR, and TCRdb kept only the in-frame ones, dropping some. The sample includes more than 2,000 clones, around 53% of them seen just once. Antigens for these TCRs are unknown. The sequencing input was peripheral blood mononuclear cells. The receptor set was obtained from a man aged 60-69 years with T-cell large granular lymphocyte leukemia. Some clones in this sample may be carry-over from other donors' samples.

This clone was detected only a few times. The chain joins TRBV6-5 to TRBJ2-7, with 7 bases aligning to TRBD1. The germline gives CDR1 MNHEY, CDR2 SVGAGI. This CDR3 comprises 14 residues. Trimming took 0 bases from V and 3 from J; bases not matched to a gene: 2. The DNA of the CDR3 is TGTGCCAGCAGTTACTCGACAGGGTACTACGAGCAGTACTTC. Translation gives CASSYSTGYYEQYF.

There are a few counts of this clone. The chain uses TRBV5-1 and TRBJ1-5; TRBD1 might be the D (6 bases). V was cut by 1 base and J by 1 base, with 9 bases left in between. CDR3 length: 15 amino acids. Germline-derived CDR1 and CDR2 are SGHRS and YFSETQ. CDR3 sequence (DNA): TGCGCCAGCAGCTTGAGGGGGGACAGCAATCAGCCCCAGCATTTT. Translation gives CASSLRGDSNQPQHF.

The rearrangement joins TRBV18 to TRBJ1-1; maybe TRBD1 (6 bases). Germline V lookup: CDR1 KGHSH, CDR2 LQKENI. V was pared by 3 bases and J by 7 bases, with 15 bases between. This CDR3 has 14 amino acids. The DNA of the CDR3 is TGTGCCAGCTCACCCGGCGGGGGCGGTGGTGAAGCTTTCTTT. Protein sequence: CASSPGGGGGEAFF. The full variable domain, in which reference TRBV18 and TRBJ1-1 provide the parts outside the CDR3, is NAGVMQNPRHLVRRRGQEARLRCSPMKGHSHVYWYRQLPEEGLKFMVYLQKENIIDESGMPKERFSAEFPKEGPSILRIQQVVRGDSAAYFCASSPGGGGGEAFFGQGTRLTVV.

This clone was observed a few times. The rearrangement joins TRBV25-1 to TRBJ1-2; no reliable D call. Deletions cut 7 bases from V and 8 bases from J, with 14 bases between. Germline assignment: CDR1 MGHDK and CDR2 SYGVNS. CDR3 length equals 12 residues. The CDR3 DNA sequence: TGTGCCAGCATTACCCCAAGCGGGGGCTACACCTTC. Translating gives CASITPSGGYTF.

This clone appeared a single time. CDR3: CASSYSPGFGGYTF. The CDR3 nucleotides are TGTGCCAGCAGTTACTCGCCAGGGTTTGGTGGCTACACCTTC. V usage is TRBV6-5 and J usage is TRBJ1-2; maybe TRBD1 (5 bases). CDR3 size: 14 residues. CDR1 is MNHEY, CDR2 SVGAGI, per germline. V lost 0 bases to trimming and J lost 7 bases, with 12 bases between them.

The chain has TRBV9 and TRBJ2-5; maybe TRBD1 (5 bases). This CDR3 region has 14 residues. V gave up 0 bases and J gave up 6 bases, with 12 bases separating them. Germline V gene sequence: CDR1 SGDLS, CDR2 YYNGEE. For the CDR3, the DNA is TGTGCCAGCAGCGTAGAGGGTTCAGGGAAGACCCAGTACTTC. Translation: CASSVEGSGKTQYF.

The chain employs TRBV18 and TRBJ1-4; possibly TRBD1 for D (6 bases). Germline CDR1 reads KGHSH; CDR2 reads LQKENI. Deletions cut 1 base from V and 8 bases from J, with 11 bases between. This CDR3 spans 14 amino acids. CDR3 protein: CASSPRRGWEKLFF. The CDR3 DNA reads TGTGCCAGCTCACCACGCAGGGGATGGGAAAAACTGTTTTTT.

This clone appeared a few times. This chain uses TRBV19 with TRBJ2-7, with a weak D call TRBD2 (7 bases). Germline V lookup: CDR1 LNHDA, CDR2 SQIVND (reference sequence). The CDR3 covers 14 residues. Between the trimmed V and J ends, which lost 4 bases and 2 bases, there was a span of 12 bases. The CDR3, as DNA: TGTGCCAGTAGTACGGGGGGCCGGACCTACGAGCAGTACTTC. As protein: CASSTGGRTYEQYF.

The chain carries TRBV2 and TRBJ2-7; D is perhaps TRBD1 (6 bases). V lost 2 bases and J 3 bases, leaving 14 bases between the germline ends. The V gene's germline CDR1 is SNHLY and CDR2 FYNNEI. This CDR3 is 15 amino acids long. CDR3 protein: CASSERGGRGYEQYF. The CDR3 bases are TGTGCCAGCAGTGAAAGGGGTGGCAGGGGCTACGAGCAGTACTTC. The complete variable domain, with remaining parts taken from reference TRBV2 and TRBJ2-7, reads EPEVTQTPSHQVTQMGQEVILRCVPISNHLYFYWYRQILGQKVEFLVSFYNNEISEKSEIFDDQFSVERPDGSNFTLKIRSTKLEDSAMYFCASSERGGRGYEQYFGPGTRLTVT.

This chain joins TRBV4-3 and TRBJ2-7; 10 bases agree with TRBD1. The ends lost 5 bases at V and 4 bases at J; junction bases unmatched: 8. The germline V gene has CDR1 LGHNA and CDR2 YSLEER. This CDR3 spans 15 amino acids. The CDR3 is CASSGQTGGAYEQYF. The CDR3 DNA reads TGCGCCAGCAGCGGACAGACAGGGGGCGCATACGAGCAGTACTTC.

The chain joins TRBV5-1 to TRBJ1-1; D is unclear. The V end was cut by 0 bases, the J end by 2 bases, with 8 bases between. CDR1 and CDR2 from the germline V gene are SGHRS and YFSETQ. The CDR3 runs 14 residues. The CDR3 reads CASSLEGDNTEAFF. CDR3 DNA sequence: TGCGCCAGCAGCTTGGAGGGTGACAACACTGAAGCTTTCTTT.

This clone came up a few times. This chain connects TRBV5-1 to TRBJ2-5, with 7 bases matching TRBD2. Trimming took 0 bases from V and 1 from J; bases not matched to a gene: 3. The V gene's germline CDR1 is SGHRS and CDR2 YFSETQ. CDR3 length: 15 residues. The CDR3 loop is CASSLDGGSQETQYF. CDR3 nucleotide sequence: TGCGCCAGCAGCTTGGACGGGGGGTCCCAAGAGACCCAGTACTTC.

This sequence joins TRBV5-8 and TRBJ2-5; TRBD1 matches 8 bases. The germline gives CDR1 SGHTS, CDR2 YDEGEE. The CDR3 has 13 residues. V trimming: 6 bases; J trimming: 5 bases; junction bases outside the gene matches: 6. The CDR3 bases are TGTGCCAGCACCCCGGGACAGGCTGAGACCCAGTACTTC. It encodes CASTPGQAETQYF.

This chain connects TRBV5-1 to TRBJ1-1; D gene unclear. Trimming took off 0 bases at V and 1 base at J, with 7 bases between the two ends. Germline V gives CDR1 SGHRS, CDR2 YFSETQ. The CDR3 runs 14 residues. CDR3 protein: CASSLAPGNTEAFF. The DNA of the CDR3 is TGCGCCAGCAGCTTGGCCCCTGGGAACACTGAAGCTTTCTTT.

The J gene is TRBJ1-5, the V gene TRBV7-9, with D uncertain. This CDR3 comprises 12 residues. CDR1 and CDR2 (germline): SEHNR, FQNEAQ (reference sequence). V lost 1 base to trimming and J lost 6 bases, with 4 bases between them. The CDR3 sequence is CASSLGPQPQHF. The DNA of the CDR3 is TGTGCCAGCAGCTTAGGGCCTCAGCCCCAGCATTTT.

V and J are TRBV7-2 and TRBJ2-5; possibly TRBD1 for D (6 bases). This CDR3 is built from 14 residues. Trimming pared 1 base from V and 7 bases from J, leaving 13 bases between. Germline CDR1 SGHTA, CDR2 FQGNSA. The CDR3 spells CASSLGQGSGTQYF. Written as DNA, the CDR3 is TGTGCCAGCAGCTTAGGCCAGGGGAGCGGGACCCAGTACTTC. Based on the CDR3 plus reference TRBV7-2 and TRBJ2-5, the full variable domain is GAGVSQSPSNKVTEKGKDVELRCDPISGHTALYWYRQSLGQGLEFLIYFQGNSAPDKSGLPSDRFSAERTGGSVSTLTIQRTQQEDSAVYLCASSLGQGSGTQYFGPGTRLLVL.

The rearrangement links TRBV5-1 to TRBJ2-7, with 10 positions matching TRBD1. The germline CDR1 and CDR2 sequences are SGHRS and YFSETQ. The CDR3 contains 15 residues. The ends lost 5 bases at V and 3 bases at J; junction bases unmatched: 8. CDR3 protein: CASRPRTGGFYEQYF. DNA of the CDR3: TGCGCCAGCAGACCCCGGACAGGGGGTTTCTACGAGCAGTACTTC.

This clone appeared a single time. The chain is built from TRBV18 and TRBJ1-2; D is undetermined. With 2 bases removed from V and 3 bases from J, the gap between germline ends came to 10 bases. The CDR3 runs 14 residues. Germline CDR1 and CDR2: KGHSH and LQKENI. CDR3 amino acids: CASSPVLTDYGYTF. CDR3 nucleotide sequence: TGTGCCAGCTCACCAGTCCTTACGGACTATGGCTACACCTTC.

The chain employs TRBV7-2 and TRBJ2-3; D is possibly TRBD2 (6 bases). With 1 base removed from V and 2 bases from J, the gap between germline ends came to 13 bases. Germline-derived CDR1 and CDR2 are SGHTA and FQGNSA. This CDR3 has 16 amino acids. In DNA, the CDR3 is TGTGCCAGCAGCTTAGGGAGGGCAGCCAACACAGATACGCAGTATTTT. This gives the protein CASSLGRAANTDTQYF.

This clone was seen only once. This sequence joins TRBV29-1 and TRBJ2-3, with TRBD1 matching 7 bases. This CDR3 is built from 13 residues. The V and J ends lost 7 bases and 0 bases, in that order; junction bases with no gene match: 4. Per germline, CDR1 SQVTM and CDR2 ANQGSEA. DNA for the CDR3: TGCAGCGGATACAGGGGAAGCACAGATACGCAGTATTTT. Translated, it gives CSGYRGSTDTQYF.